This TCR beta chain stems from a study of cytomegalovirus exposure and HLA in healthy donors. General study results and limits: In a later analysis, most CMV-associated TCR beta chains appeared HLA-restricted. In a later analysis, TCR association rates varied by HLA locus: DRB1 most, HLA-C fewest.

CDR3 length equals 14 residues. V shed 7 bases and J 5 bases; nucleotides not matched to a gene: 10. Germline assignment: CDR1 MDHEN and CDR2 SYDVKM. Worth noting for this clone: No antigen is known for it.

13 Jbeta primers and 60 Vbeta primers were used for the PCR. Here immunoSEQ multiplex PCR was the method, and the copy in TCRdb shows in-frame clones only, minus some. Of approximately 200,000 clones listed, over 60% are singletons. Sequenced sample: PBMCs. The sequence derives from a man between 18 and 35 years old in good health and CMV-seronegative. The chain joins TRBV28 to TRBJ1-2; 7 positions match TRBD1. DNA of the CDR3: TGTGCCAGCACCTCCGGGACAGCACTATATGGCTACACCTTC. This translates into CASTSGTALYGYTF.